Listed here are 21 T cell receptor beta chains from one sample, sequenced in a study of Graves' ophthalmopathy and Graves' hyperthyroidism (dated by TCRdb to the late 2010s). Instrument on record: Illumina HiSeq 2000. TCR beta CDR3 regions were amplified from RNA transcripts for repertoire sequencing. HTBI primers and the Qiagen OneStep RT-PCR kit were used in a first-round RT-PCR, which was followed by a second-round multiplex PCR, size selection and purification. The public reads were quality trimmed at Q25 with fastp and then assembled into clones with MiXCR by TCRdb, keeping productive beta chains. Every distinct CDR3 protein forms one entry, paired with its most common genes and DNA. This sample comprises some 520,000 distinct CDR3 sequences, roughly 14% of them detected only once. The ten largest clones take up roughly 10% of the sample. Material: blood. These receptors came from a young woman with Graves' ophthalmopathy. Donor details come from another sample of the same person, matched by shared clones.

A word on this clonotype: This may arise from a read error, as a much more abundant clone is one base away. The chain uses TRBV13 and TRBJ1-1, with D possibly TRBD1 on 6 matching bases. Germline CDR1 PRHDT, CDR2 FYEKMQ (reference sequence). The CDR3 extends over 16 amino acids. The DNA for the CDR3 is TGTGCCAGCAGATTGGGGGGAACAGGGCGAGAGACTGAAGCTTGCTTT. Translated, it gives CASRLGGTGRETEACF.

This clonotype occurred many times. This chain joins TRBV6-5 and TRBJ2-7; the match to TRBD2 covers 10 bases. This CDR3 has 16 residues. V gave up 5 bases and J gave up 2 bases; unmatched junction bases: 9. Germline-derived CDR1 and CDR2 are MNHEY and SVGAGI. The CDR3, as DNA: TGTGCCAGCAGTATTCTAGCGGGGGCCCTAACCTACGAGCAGTACTTC. Translation: CASSILAGALTYEQYF.

This clonotype was observed at least ten times. V is TRBV20-1 and J is TRBJ1-5; the D gene is possibly TRBD1 (6 bases). Germline CDR1 DFQATT, CDR2 SNEGSKA (reference sequence). The CDR3 length is 17 residues. V dropped 0 bases and J dropped 0 bases, with 15 bases sitting between them. CDR3 protein: CSARDLGGPYSNQPQHF. The CDR3, as DNA: TGCAGTGCTAGAGATCTAGGGGGGCCTTATAGCAATCAGCCCCAGCATTTT.

There are many counts of this clonotype. The chain couples TRBV7-6 to TRBJ2-5; TRBD1 is a possible D gene (5 bases). The V end was cut by 1 base, the J end by 5 bases, with 17 bases between. This CDR3 contains 16 residues. Germline-derived CDR1 and CDR2 are SGHVS and FNYEAQ. CDR3 residues: CASSLGGRGARETQYF. DNA of the CDR3: TGTGCCAGCAGCTTAGGGGGTAGGGGCGCCCGGGAGACCCAGTACTTC.

In this sample, this clonotype turned up many times. This chain joins TRBV12-3 or TRBV12-4 and TRBJ2-2; TRBD2 aligns across 9 bases. The CDR3 is 16 residues long. The J segment lost 4 bases and the V segment lost 4 bases, leaving 7 bases of the junction unmatched. CDR3 nucleotide sequence: TGTGCCAGCAGTTCAGCTAGCGGGATCGTCACCGGGGAGCTGTTTTTT. Translating it yields CASSSASGIVTGELFF.

In its sample, this clonotype was seen many times. The chain employs TRBV27 and TRBJ2-7; D ambiguous. The germline V and J ends were trimmed by 8 bases and 1 base, with 12 bases remaining between them. Germline V gene data show CDR1 as MNHEY and CDR2 as SMNVEV (reference sequence). The CDR3 is 13 residues long. The CDR3 bases are TGTGCCAGCCGCGAAGTCTCTTCCTACGAGCAGTACTTC. This encodes CASREVSSYEQYF.

This clonotype has only a few counts. J is TRBJ1-2 and V is TRBV30; tentative D call: TRBD1 (5 bases). Germline V gene lookup returns CDR1 GTSNPN and CDR2 SVGIG (reference sequence). Trimming removed 5 bases from V and 4 bases from J, with 8 bases in between. The CDR3 has 11 amino acids. The CDR3 sequence: CAWRDLYGYTF. The CDR3 bases are TGTGCCTGGCGGGACCTCTATGGCTACACCTTC.

This clonotype was recorded at least ten times. The chain joins TRBV4-1 to TRBJ1-2; D is unclear. Germline CDR1 reads MGHRA; CDR2 reads YSYEKL. V shed 0 bases and J shed 4 bases, with 6 bases lying between them. CDR3 length: 13 residues. CDR3 in amino acids: CASSQDERYGYTF. The DNA of the CDR3 is TGCGCCAGCAGCCAAGACGAGCGCTATGGCTACACCTTC.

This clonotype came up many times. CDR3 sequence: CASMGSVDYEQYF. The DNA for the CDR3 is TGTGCCAGCATGGGTAGCGTCGACTACGAGCAGTACTTC. V gene TRBV12-3 or TRBV12-4 combines with J gene TRBJ2-7; D is possibly TRBD2 (5 bases). V gave up 7 bases and J gave up 3 bases, with 13 bases separating them. The CDR3 has 13 residues.

This sequence joins TRBV4-1 and TRBJ1-1, with D unresolved. Trimming took off 0 bases at V and 2 bases at J, with 7 bases between the two ends. Germline V gene sequence: CDR1 MGHRA, CDR2 YSYEKL. The CDR3 covers 14 residues. CDR3 loop: CASSQDSPNTEAFF. CDR3 bases: TGCGCCAGCAGCCAAGATTCACCCAACACTGAAGCTTTCTTT.

The DNA for the CDR3 is TGTGCCAGCAATGCGGGCTTACAGGGCGAGGCCATATATTTT. Translation: CASNAGLQGEAIYF. The chain has TRBV9 and TRBJ1-3; D is perhaps TRBD1 (6 bases). The CDR3 covers 14 residues. V was cut by 6 bases and J by 11 bases, with 21 bases left in between. Germline V gives CDR1 SGDLS, CDR2 YYNGEE.

This clonotype was seen ten or more times. The V and J genes are TRBV24-1 and TRBJ1-6; no clear D. V gave up 6 bases and J gave up 9 bases, with 5 bases separating them. Germline V gene lookup returns CDR1 KGHDR and CDR2 SFDVKD. This CDR3 has 11 amino acids. CDR3 amino acids: CATSTGSPLHF. DNA for the CDR3: TGTGCCACCAGTACGGGTTCACCCCTCCACTTT.

This clonotype was observed at least ten times. The chain carries TRBV28 and TRBJ2-7; D is perhaps TRBD1 (5 bases). The CDR3 is 14 residues long. V shed 6 bases and J shed 0 bases, with 12 bases lying between them. Germline V lookup: CDR1 MDHEN, CDR2 SYDVKM. This CDR3 reads CASSSDRVSYEQYF. The CDR3 region has the DNA TGTGCCAGCAGCTCTGACAGAGTCTCCTACGAGCAGTACTTC.

The rearrangement uses TRBV4-1 and TRBJ1-6; TRBD1 matches at 9 bases. There are 15 residues in the CDR3. Germline V gene lookup returns CDR1 MGHRA and CDR2 YSYEKL. V shed 6 bases and J 7 bases; nucleotides not matched to a gene: 7. The CDR3 region has the DNA TGCGCCAGCAGTATCCGGGACAGGGAAAATTCACCCCTCCACTTT. Its translation is CASSIRDRENSPLHF.

There are many counts of this clonotype. The V gene is TRBV20-1, the J gene TRBJ2-7; no clear D. Trimming took off 3 bases at V and 2 bases at J, with 8 bases between the two ends. The germline V gene has CDR1 DFQATT and CDR2 SNEGSKA (reference sequence). This CDR3 region has 12 residues. DNA of the CDR3: TGCAGTGCTAGGTACCTGACCTACGAGCAGTACTTC. Translation: CSARYLTYEQYF.

In its sample, this clonotype was seen many times. This chain joins TRBV12-5 and TRBJ1-1, with TRBD1 as a possible D gene (5 bases). The germline gives CDR1 LGHNT, CDR2 FRNRAP. This CDR3 is built from 14 residues. With 4 bases removed from V and 2 bases from J, the gap between germline ends came to 11 bases. The CDR3 sequence is CASGWGSENTEAFF. In nucleotides, the CDR3 is TGTGCTAGTGGTTGGGGGTCCGAAAACACTGAAGCTTTCTTT.

The V call is TRBV28, the J call TRBJ1-2; tentative D call: TRBD1 (6 bases). V was shortened by 3 bases and J by 7 bases, with 18 bases between the two germline ends. Germline loops: CDR1 MDHEN, CDR2 SYDVKM. The CDR3 is 15 amino acids. CDR3 sequence reads: CASSFLSPGARGYTF. CDR3 in DNA: TGTGCCAGCAGTTTTTTATCCCCAGGGGCGCGTGGCTACACCTTC.

This clonotype was counted a few times. The rearrangement uses TRBV6-1 and TRBJ2-7; a possible D gene is TRBD2 (6 bases). Trimming took off 9 bases at V and 4 bases at J, with 13 bases between the two ends. CDR1 MNHNS and CDR2 SASEGT come from the germline V gene. CDR3 length equals 12 residues. The CDR3 DNA follows: TGTGCCAGAAGGACTACGTTGTACGAGCAGTACTTC. Protein sequence: CARRTTLYEQYF.

The table lists this clonotype with many counts. This chain uses TRBV7-3 with TRBJ2-7, with 8 bases fitting TRBD2. This CDR3 is built from 14 residues. Germline loops: CDR1 SGHTA, CDR2 FQGTGA. V lost 2 bases to trimming and J lost 4 bases; unmatched junction nucleotides: 4. In nucleotides, the CDR3 is TGTGCCAGCAGCTTAGAGCGGGGGTCTTACGAGCAGTACTTC. Amino acids: CASSLERGSYEQYF.

This clonotype has ten or more counts. J is TRBJ2-7 and V is TRBV2; TRBD1 is a possible D gene (6 bases). The ends were cut back, 8 bases at V and 0 bases at J, with 8 bases in the middle. The CDR3 contains 12 residues. Germline loops: CDR1 SNHLY, CDR2 FYNNEI. The CDR3 sequence is CASAGDSYEQYF. DNA of the CDR3: TGTGCCAGCGCAGGGGACTCCTACGAGCAGTACTTC. Combining the CDR3 with reference TRBV2 and TRBJ2-7 gives the whole variable domain EPEVTQTPSHQVTQMGQEVILRCVPISNHLYFYWYRQILGQKVEFLVSFYNNEISEKSEIFDDQFSVERPDGSNFTLKIRSTKLEDSAMYFCASAGDSYEQYFGPGTRLTVT.

This clonotype was seen at least ten times. This chain links TRBV27 with TRBJ2-7, with 9 nucleotides matching TRBD1. Trimming removed 5 bases from V and 2 bases from J; junction bases left unmatched: 7. This CDR3 has 15 amino acids. CDR1 is MNHEY and CDR2 is SMNVEV in the germline V gene (reference sequence). Here the CDR3 DNA reads TGTGCCAGCAGTCCGACAGGGGGGTGGGCCTACGAGCAGTACTTC. Translation gives CASSPTGGWAYEQYF.